Each of the 14 T cell receptor beta chains below was sequenced from the same sample in a study of blood T cell repertoires in COVID-19. TCRdb's table, derived via immunoSEQ multiplex PCR, lists solely in-frame clones and lacks some. The profile shows 180,000 or so clones, approximately 80% of them singletons. Sequencing was carried out using PBMCs or T cells enriched from blood (not recorded which). Source of these receptors: a man in his 60s who had been exposed to COVID-19.

The chain combines TRBV5-6 with TRBJ1-2; TRBD1 is a possible D gene (5 bases). This CDR3 contains 14 residues. CDR1 and CDR2 from the germline V gene are SGHDT and YYEEEE. V was cut by 2 bases and J by 0 bases, with 8 bases left in between. The CDR3 DNA follows: TGTGCCAGCAGCTTACGGGGGGCTAACTATGGCTACACCTTC. This gives the protein CASSLRGANYGYTF.

Of note for this clone: Other DNA sequences in this sample translate to the same CDR3. This chain uses TRBV18 with TRBJ1-1, with D possibly being TRBD1 (6 bases). CDR3 size: 13 residues. Deletions cut 5 bases from V and 1 base from J, with 8 bases between. The germline V gene encodes CDR1 KGHSH and CDR2 LQKENI. CDR3 region: CASSSTGNTEAFF. In nucleotides, the CDR3 is TGTGCCAGCTCATCGACAGGGAACACTGAAGCTTTCTTT.

This chain links TRBV20-1 with TRBJ2-3, with 9 positions matching TRBD2. The CDR3 length is 15 residues. Germline V gives CDR1 DFQATT, CDR2 SNEGSKA (reference sequence). V dropped 3 bases and J dropped 3; count of bases not matched to a gene: 7. The CDR3 nucleotides read TGCAGTGCTAGTTGGGCTAGCGGGACAACAGATACGCAGTATTTT. Protein: CSASWASGTTDTQYF.

This chain joins TRBV28 and TRBJ1-2; 9 bases are a match to TRBD1. The CDR3 extends over 15 amino acids. The junction had 2 bases not matched to a gene; V was cut back by 1 base and J by 2 bases. Germline values: CDR1 MDHEN, CDR2 SYDVKM. Here the CDR3 DNA reads TGTGCCAGCAGTTTATACGGACAGGGGAACTATGGCTACACCTTC. Protein: CASSLYGQGNYGYTF.

The chain is built from TRBV7-8 and TRBJ2-3; TRBD2 agrees at 7 bases. Germline values: CDR1 SGHVS, CDR2 FQNEAQ. CDR3 size: 17 residues. Germline trimming cut 1 base from V and 3 bases from J; bases unmatched to any gene: 10. In DNA, the CDR3 is TGTGCCAGCAGCTTAGGATTAACGGGGGGATGGACAGATACGCAGTATTTT. As protein: CASSLGLTGGWTDTQYF.

Here the CDR3 DNA reads TGTGCCAGCAGCCGCCCCGGGGCAGATACGCAGTATTTT. The encoded protein is CASSRPGADTQYF. The V call is TRBV27, the J call TRBJ2-3; D is perhaps TRBD2 (5 bases). The CDR3 is made up of 13 amino acids. Germline CDR1 is MNHEY and CDR2 is SMNVEV (reference sequence). The germline V and J ends were trimmed by 6 bases and 4 bases, with 11 bases remaining between them.

V and J are TRBV6-5 and TRBJ2-7; TRBD1 might be the D (5 bases). Germline CDR1 and CDR2: MNHEY and SVGAGI. The CDR3 loop spans 13 amino acids. Trimming pared 5 bases from V and 0 bases from J, leaving 8 bases between. CDR3 region: CASSRQLSYEQYF. CDR3 nucleotides: TGTGCCAGCAGTCGACAGCTCTCCTACGAGCAGTACTTC.

The rearrangement joins TRBV30 to TRBJ1-1, with 7 positions matching TRBD1. CDR1 is GTSNPN and CDR2 is SVGIG in the germline V gene (reference sequence). The length of the CDR3 is 13 residues. Trimming took 2 bases from V and 6 from J; bases not matched to a gene: 6. The CDR3 DNA follows: TGTGCCTGGAGTTCACAGGGGCCGGCTGAAGCTTTCTTT. This translates into CAWSSQGPAEAFF.

The rearrangement uses TRBV2 and TRBJ2-4, with 12 bases matching TRBD1. Germline assignment: CDR1 SNHLY and CDR2 FYNNEI. Germline trimming cut 3 bases from V and 5 bases from J; bases unmatched to any gene: 11. The CDR3 sequence is 18 residues long. CDR3 protein: CASSDVGTGGRGENIQYF. In nucleotides, the CDR3 is TGTGCCAGCAGTGACGTGGGGACAGGGGGCAGGGGCGAAAACATTCAGTACTTC.

A few counts support this clone. The chain links TRBV29-1 to TRBJ2-6; a possible D gene is TRBD2 (5 bases). The V gene's germline CDR1 is SQVTM and CDR2 ANQGSEA. CDR3 length: 14 residues. V shed 5 bases and J shed 0 bases, with 8 bases lying between them. The CDR3 loop reads CSVQRISGANVLTF. The CDR3 coding sequence is TGCAGCGTTCAGCGGATCTCTGGGGCCAACGTCCTGACTTTC.

The chain is built from TRBV28 and TRBJ1-5; no clear D gene. This CDR3 region has 14 residues. The V end was cut by 2 bases, the J end by 1 base, with 6 bases between. Per the germline V gene, CDR1 is MDHEN and CDR2 is SYDVKM. CDR3: CASSLTGSNQPQHF. The CDR3 region has the DNA TGTGCCAGCAGTTTAACGGGAAGCAATCAGCCCCAGCATTTT.

V and J are TRBV6-1 and TRBJ1-5, with 8 bases that match TRBD1. The V gene end was trimmed by 2 bases and the J gene end by 9 bases; junction bases not matched to a gene: 9. This CDR3 is 15 amino acids long. From germline, CDR1 is MNHNS and CDR2 SASEGT. CDR3 nucleotides: TGTGCCAGCAGTGAACTGGACAGGGAAAGGGGGCCCCAGCATTTT. As protein: CASSELDRERGPQHF.

This chain uses TRBV5-6 with TRBJ2-2, with TRBD2 matching 9 bases. With 2 bases clipped from V and 5 bases from J, the junction kept 4 bases outside the gene matches. This CDR3 region has 15 residues. CDR1 is SGHDT, CDR2 YYEEEE, per germline. The CDR3 here is CASSLLREGTGELFF. The CDR3 bases are TGTGCCAGCAGCTTATTGCGGGAGGGGACCGGGGAGCTGTTTTTT. Drawing the rest from reference TRBV5-6 and TRBJ2-2, the complete variable domain is DAGVTQSPTHLIKTRGQQVTLRCSPKSGHDTVSWYQQALGQGPQFIFQYYEEEERQRGNFPDRFSGHQFPNYSSELNVNALLLGDSALYLCASSLLREGTGELFFGEGSRLTVL.

The V and J genes are TRBV11-3 and TRBJ2-7; possible D gene TRBD2, 5 bases. The CDR3 runs 11 residues. In germline, CDR1 is SGHNT, CDR2 YENEEA. V lost 8 bases and J 9 bases, leaving 14 bases between the germline ends. CDR3 sequence: CASGTGIWQYF. For the CDR3, the DNA is TGTGCCAGCGGAACGGGAATATGGCAGTACTTC.